This T cell receptor delta chain was identified in a study of Vδ1+ human thymocytes. Whole-study findings and limits: Unexpected Vdelta2 sequences could cause misinterpretation of bulk repertoire data. Thymic TRG and TRD repertoires appeared highly polyclonal.

This CDR3 comprises 17 residues. Germline assignment: CDR1 TSWWSYY and CDR2 QGS. V gave up 6 bases and J gave up 7 bases; unmatched junction bases: 18. Sequences come from RNA converted to cDNA by reverse transcription. The CDR3 regions were amplified by multiplex PCR from V-gene primers to a constant-region primer. TCRdb re-identified clones in the multiplex PCR reads via CATT. The sample carries roughly 76,000 delta-chain clones, around 35% recorded once. Comments on this clone: Its cognate antigen is unknown. The same CDR3 also results from other DNA sequences found in this sample.

After alphabeta T cell depletion, CD3+ Vdelta1+ Vdelta2- thymocytes were sorted. This clonotype was obtained from a boy under two years old who had congenital heart surgery. Material: Vdelta1+ gamma-delta thymocytes from the thymus. Subset described: FACS-sorted CD3+ TCRalphabeta- TCRVdelta1+ TCRVdelta2- thymocytes. This chain connects TRDV1 to TRDJ1; TRDD3 matches at 9 bases. The CDR3 DNA reads as TGTGCTCTTGGAGAAACTACGCCCCTGGGGGATCAAGGTAAACTCATCTTT. Translated: CALGETTPLGDQGKLIF.